A selection of T cell receptor beta chains follows, all from one sample in a study of blood T cell repertoires in COVID-19. Profiled with immunoSEQ multiplex PCR; TCRdb holds only in-frame clones, not every one. Of fewer than 25,000 clones in the sample, about 91% were seen once. The sample was peripheral blood. Receptor source: a woman in her 70s with active COVID-19. The CDR3 runs from the conserved cysteine through the conserved F or W. Each record gives: clone size, D gene, V gene, J gene, CDR3 DNA, CDR3 protein. A D gene is named only where the DNA matches it firmly. Clone sizes are given selectively: once, few, many, or a class where the clone is expanded.

size: .; D: .; V: TRBV28; J: TRBJ1-5; DNA: TGTGCCAACGGAGGGCAGGTCAATCAGCCCCAGCATTTT; CDR3: CANGGQVNQPQHF
size: .; D: TRBD1; V: TRBV4-3; J: TRBJ2-7; DNA: TGCGCCAGCAGCCAAGGACAGGGCTCCTACGAGCAGTACTTC; CDR3: CASSQGQGSYEQYF
size: .; D: TRBD2; V: TRBV7-3; J: TRBJ2-1; DNA: TGTGCCAGCAGCCCCTCTAGCGGGGCCTACAATGAGCAGTTCTTC; CDR3: CASSPSSGAYNEQFF
size: .; D: .; V: TRBV6-2/TRBV6-3; J: TRBJ2-2; DNA: TGTGCCAGCAGTTACCCGTCCCGGGACATAGCCGGGGAGCTGTTTTTT; CDR3: CASSYPSRDIAGELFF
size: .; D: TRBD1; V: TRBV5-8; J: TRBJ2-6; DNA: TGTGCCAGCAGCTTCGAGGGGGCAGGGGCCAACGTCCTGACTTTC; CDR3: CASSFEGAGANVLTF
size: .; D: TRBD2; V: TRBV28; J: TRBJ2-3; DNA: TGTGCCAGCAGTCCGGCCCTAGCGGGAGGGTCAGATACGCAGTATTTT; CDR3: CASSPALAGGSDTQYF
size: .; D: TRBD1; V: TRBV27; J: TRBJ2-5; DNA: TGTGCCAGCAGTGTGATGGGACAGAGAGAGACCCAGTACTTC; CDR3: CASSVMGQRETQYF
size: .; D: .; V: TRBV13; J: TRBJ2-7; DNA: TGTGCCAGCAGCGACCGGGACAAATCAGCCTACGAGCAGTACTTC; CDR3: CASSDRDKSAYEQYF
size: .; D: .; V: TRBV5-6; J: TRBJ2-3; DNA: TGTGCCAGCAGCTGGGGGGGCCGATCCGACACAGATACGCAGTATTTT; CDR3: CASSWGGRSDTDTQYF
size: .; D: .; V: TRBV7-2; J: TRBJ2-7; DNA: TGTGCCAGCAGCTTGCTTCAGGGCCGCGAGCAGTACTTC; CDR3: CASSLLQGREQYF
size: .; D: TRBD2; V: TRBV28; J: TRBJ2-1; DNA: TGTGCCAGCAGTCCAATTCAAGGACTAGCGGGAGACAATGAGCAGTTCTTC; CDR3: CASSPIQGLAGDNEQFF
size: .; D: .; V: TRBV24-1; J: TRBJ2-1; DNA: TGTGCCACCAGTGACCCGAAGCGGGTGGGGTACAATGAGCAGTTCTTC; CDR3: CATSDPKRVGYNEQFF
size: .; D: TRBD1; V: TRBV6-5; J: TRBJ1-1; DNA: TGTGCCAGCCTGGGGCAGGGGGCAACTGAAGCTTTCTTT; CDR3: CASLGQGATEAFF
size: once; D: TRBD2; V: TRBV5-1; J: TRBJ2-3; DNA: TGCGCCAGCAGTTTTAGCGGGACCCGCACAGATACGCAGTATTTT; CDR3: CASSFSGTRTDTQYF
size: .; D: TRBD1; V: TRBV7-9; J: TRBJ1-4; DNA: TGTGCCAGCAGCTTAACCGGACAGGAAGGTGAAAAACTGTTTTTT; CDR3: CASSLTGQEGEKLFF
size: .; D: .; V: TRBV28; J: TRBJ2-5; DNA: TGTGCCAGCAGTTTATACGGACAAATTGAAGAGACCCAGTACTTC; CDR3: CASSLYGQIEETQYF
size: .; D: TRBD1; V: TRBV5-4; J: TRBJ1-2; DNA: TGTGCCAGCAGCGCTGGGACAGATAACTATGGCTACACCTTC; CDR3: CASSAGTDNYGYTF
size: .; D: TRBD2; V: TRBV6-4; J: TRBJ2-3; DNA: TGTGCCAGCAGAGGACTAGCAGGAGATACGCAGTATTTT; CDR3: CASRGLAGDTQYF
size: .; D: .; V: TRBV28; J: TRBJ1-1; DNA: TGTGCCAGCAGGAGGGGCCAGCGGGTCACTGAAGCTTTCTTT; CDR3: CASRRGQRVTEAFF
size: once; D: .; V: TRBV10-3; J: TRBJ2-7; DNA: TGTGCCATCAGGATAAACAGGGAGGGCGAGCAGTACTTC; CDR3: CAIRINREGEQYF
size: .; D: .; V: TRBV27; J: TRBJ2-2; DNA: TGTGCCAGCCGATTTACGAAACTAGCTATAGGCACCGGGGAGCTGTTTTTT; CDR3: CASRFTKLAIGTGELFF
size: .; D: .; V: TRBV3-1/TRBV3-2; J: TRBJ2-1; DNA: TGTGCCAGCAGCCAAGTCCAAAGTCGCCTGAGCTCCTACAATGAGCAGTTCTTC; CDR3: CASSQVQSRLSSYNEQFF
size: .; D: .; V: TRBV12-5; J: TRBJ2-6; DNA: TGTGCTAGTGGGTACGAACAGGACTCTGGGGCCAACGTCCTGACTTTC; CDR3: CASGYEQDSGANVLTF
size: .; D: .; V: TRBV25-1; J: TRBJ1-1; DNA: TGTGCCAGCAGTGAATCAGGAGGGGCCCGGACTGAAGCTTTCTTT; CDR3: CASSESGGARTEAFF
size: .; D: .; V: TRBV28; J: TRBJ1-1; DNA: TGTGCCAGCAGTTTACTGGGGAGACGGAGCACTGAAGCTTTCTTT; CDR3: CASSLLGRRSTEAFF
size: .; D: TRBD2; V: TRBV10-1; J: TRBJ2-1; DNA: TGCGCCAGCAGTGATAGCGGGAGTGGGGATGAGCAGTTCTTC; CDR3: CASSDSGSGDEQFF
size: .; D: TRBD2; V: TRBV28; J: TRBJ2-2; DNA: TGTGCCAGCATCCCGGGGGGGCTTAACACCGGGGAGCTGTTTTTT; CDR3: CASIPGGLNTGELFF